This T cell receptor beta chain appears in the sequencing data of a study of beta chain features in type 1 diabetes. General study findings and limits: Over-representation of high TCR-expressing cells was a possible consequence of cDNA sequencing. All four CD4+ subsets from Type 1 diabetes patients carried moderately but significantly shorter TCRB CDR3s.

Expressed TCRB transcripts were sequenced, since all the RNA that had been isolated was reverse transcribed. TCRdb's table, derived via immunoSEQ multiplex PCR, lists solely in-frame clones and lacks some. This sample yields 330,000 or so clones, of which approximately 12% are seen a single time; 0.0085% to 0.012% belongs to the top ten. This clone showed up just a few times. Its cognate antigen is unknown. This CDR3 has 13 residues. Trimming removed 4 bases from V and 5 bases from J, with 13 bases in between. CDR1 is SQVTM and CDR2 is ANQGSEA in the germline V gene. The chain links TRBV29-1 to TRBJ2-3; possible D gene TRBD2, 5 bases. Source material: naive CD4+ T cells from blood. This sequence originates from a young woman with type 1 diabetes. The CDR3: CSVAGVAQDTQYF. For the CDR3, the DNA is TGCAGCGTTGCCGGGGTTGCCCAAGATACGCAGTATTTT.